The next 14 T cell receptor beta chains were all read from a single sample in a study of spatial heterogeneity in lung cancer. TCRdb processed the 5' RACE reads anew with MiXCR; each CDR3 protein has one entry. The sample holds about 120,000 distinct CDR3 sequences; more than 10% are singletons and the top ten take around 16%. The time point denotes: blood at routine non-recurrence follow-up after resection. No cell sorting; template was whole RNA from tumor, lung tissue or PBMC. The specimen comprised PBMCs, sampled at follow-up. These receptors were taken from a male donor with early-stage non-small cell lung cancer.

The chain carries TRBV7-2 and TRBJ2-2; D is unclear. Germline CDR1 SGHTA, CDR2 FQGNSA. V was pared by 6 bases and J by 4 bases, with 18 bases between. The CDR3 spans 16 residues. Written as DNA, the CDR3 is TGTGCCAGCAGACCCGTTCGGCCAGTGGGCACCGGGGAGCTGTTTTTT. It specifies CASRPVRPVGTGELFF.

This clonotype was seen more than once but under ten times. This chain links TRBV20-1 with TRBJ1-1; D call uncertain. Trimming left V 5 bases short and J 2 bases short, with 12 bases between. Germline V lookup: CDR1 DFQATT, CDR2 SNEGSKA (reference sequence). The CDR3 is 13 amino acids. The CDR3 is CSAPTPFNTEAFF. In nucleotides, the CDR3 is TGCAGTGCTCCTACGCCCTTTAACACTGAAGCTTTCTTT.

In this sample, this clonotype turned up a few times. The V gene is TRBV7-9, the J gene TRBJ1-4; 10 bases fit TRBD1. The CDR3 has 17 residues. The V segment lost 3 bases and the J segment 7 bases; nucleotides outside the gene matches: 11. In germline, CDR1 is SEHNR, CDR2 FQNEAQ (reference sequence). The chain's CDR3 is CASSLGQGTPIAEKLFF. The CDR3 region has the DNA TGTGCCAGCAGCTTGGGACAGGGGACTCCTATCGCTGAAAAACTGTTTTTT. Filled out from reference TRBV7-9 and TRBJ1-4, the complete variable domain reads DTGVSQNPRHKITKRGQNVTFRCDPISEHNRLYWYRQTLGQGPEFLTYFQNEAQLEKSRLLSDRFSAERPKGSFSTLEIQRTEQGDSAMYLCASSLGQGTPIAEKLFFGSGTQLSVL.

This clonotype was seen many times. The chain has TRBV20-1 and TRBJ2-2; TRBD2 matches at 10 bases. The V gene's germline CDR1 is DFQATT and CDR2 SNEGSKA (reference sequence). The CDR3 sequence is 15 residues long. Trimming at V came to 1 base and at J to 5 bases, leaving 4 bases not matched to a gene. CDR3 DNA: TGCAGTGCTAGAGTCCCTAGCGGGGGTACCGGGGAGCTGTTTTTT. Protein sequence: CSARVPSGGTGELFF.

The chain carries TRBV6-6 and TRBJ2-1; TRBD2 matches 8 bases. With V trimmed by 6 bases and J by 4 bases, 11 bases remained unmatched. CDR3 length: 16 residues. The germline gives CDR1 MNHNY, CDR2 SVGAGI (reference sequence). CDR3 residues: CASRGGGGPDYNEQFF. CDR3 bases: TGTGCCAGCAGAGGAGGCGGGGGGCCCGATTACAATGAGCAGTTCTTC.

In this sample, this clonotype turned up a few times. This sequence joins TRBV28 and TRBJ1-5; 7 bases line up with TRBD1. Germline lookup yields CDR1 MDHEN and CDR2 SYDVKM. J gave up 5 bases and V 5 bases, and 6 bases lay outside the gene matches. This CDR3 contains 14 residues. The CDR3 DNA is TGTGCCAGCAGTCAGACAGGGAGGTATCAGCCCCAGCATTTT. Amino acids: CASSQTGRYQPQHF.

There are a few counts of this clonotype. The V gene is TRBV7-2, the J gene TRBJ1-6; TRBD1 matches 7 bases. The CDR3 is made up of 15 amino acids. The trim removed 4 bases at V and 6 bases at J, leaving 6 bases unmatched. Looked up from germline, CDR1 is SGHTA and CDR2 is FQGNSA. In DNA, the CDR3 is TGTGCCAGCAGCTCCCACGGGACAGTTAATTCACCCCTCCACTTT. It codes for CASSSHGTVNSPLHF.

In its sample, this clonotype was seen a few times. The chain combines TRBV29-1 with TRBJ2-6; D is possibly TRBD1 (6 bases). Trimming stripped 1 base from V and 1 base from J, with 11 bases between. The CDR3 runs 16 residues. The germline CDR1 and CDR2 sequences are SQVTM and ANQGSEA. For the CDR3, the DNA is TGCAGCGTTGAAGGGGCCAGGGGTTCTGGGGCCAACGTCCTGACTTTC. This gives the protein CSVEGARGSGANVLTF.

This clonotype was recorded at least ten times. The chain links TRBV7-9 to TRBJ1-5; no firm D call. The germline V and J ends were trimmed by 1 base and 3 bases, with 7 bases remaining between them. Germline lookup yields CDR1 SEHNR and CDR2 FQNEAQ (reference sequence). CDR3 length: 14 amino acids. The CDR3 reads CASSLGADNQPQHF. The CDR3 DNA reads as TGTGCCAGCAGCTTAGGGGCAGACAATCAGCCCCAGCATTTT.

The rearrangement links TRBV4-1 to TRBJ1-1, with D possibly matching TRBD1 (5 bases). CDR1 is MGHRA, CDR2 YSYEKL, per germline. This CDR3 has 16 amino acids. V was pared by 3 bases and J by 1 base, with 15 bases between. The CDR3 here is CASSQGSGLANTEAFF. For the CDR3, the DNA is TGCGCCAGCAGCCAGGGATCAGGGTTGGCGAACACTGAAGCTTTCTTT.

The chain combines TRBV11-2 with TRBJ2-3, with 10 bases fitting TRBD2. Unmatched junction bases numbered 3, after V lost 4 bases and J lost 2 bases. This CDR3 has 15 amino acids. Per germline, CDR1 SGHAT and CDR2 FQNNGV. CDR3 loop: CASSSLAGTTDTQYF. CDR3 in DNA: TGTGCCAGCAGCTCACTAGCGGGGACCACAGATACGCAGTATTTT.

This clonotype was picked up a small number of times. V is TRBV11-2 and J is TRBJ1-4; D is uncertain. Trimming removed 1 base at V and 11 bases at J, with 14 bases between. The CDR3 consists of 14 residues. Germline CDR1 reads SGHAT; CDR2 reads FQNNGV. The CDR3 here is CASSLGRGDMKLFF. In DNA, the CDR3 is TGTGCCAGCAGCTTAGGCCGGGGAGATATGAAACTGTTTTTT.

This clonotype has at least ten counts. J is TRBJ2-7 and V is TRBV5-6; D is unclear. Germline CDR1 is SGHDT and CDR2 is YYEEEE. The V and J ends lost 1 base and 5 bases respectively, with 13 bases between them. CDR3 size: 14 residues. CDR3 loop: CASSLKPAVNEQYF. As DNA, the CDR3 is TGTGCCAGCAGCTTGAAACCTGCCGTCAACGAGCAGTACTTC. Combining the CDR3 with reference TRBV5-6 and TRBJ2-7 gives the whole variable domain DAGVTQSPTHLIKTRGQQVTLRCSPKSGHDTVSWYQQALGQGPQFIFQYYEEEERQRGNFPDRFSGHQFPNYSSELNVNALLLGDSALYLCASSLKPAVNEQYFGPGTRLTVT.

The chain combines TRBV7-2 with TRBJ2-3; D possibly corresponds to TRBD2 (6 bases). The V and J ends lost 2 bases and 5 bases respectively, with 17 bases between them. The CDR3 spans 16 residues. Germline V gene lookup returns CDR1 SGHTA and CDR2 FQGNSA. The CDR3 nucleotides read TGTGCCAGCAGCTTACGGCTAGCGCAACAAGGAGATACGCAGTATTTT. Its protein product is CASSLRLAQQGDTQYF.